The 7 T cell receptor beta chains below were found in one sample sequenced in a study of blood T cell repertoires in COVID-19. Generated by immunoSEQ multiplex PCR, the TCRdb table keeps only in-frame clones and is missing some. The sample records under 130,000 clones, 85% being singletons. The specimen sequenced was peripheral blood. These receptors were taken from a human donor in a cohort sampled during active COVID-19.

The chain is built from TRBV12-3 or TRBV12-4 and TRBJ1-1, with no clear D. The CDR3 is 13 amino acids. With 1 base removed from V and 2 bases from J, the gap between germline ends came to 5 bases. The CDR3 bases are TGTGCCAGCAGTTTAGTCCTAAACACTGAAGCTTTCTTT. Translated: CASSLVLNTEAFF.

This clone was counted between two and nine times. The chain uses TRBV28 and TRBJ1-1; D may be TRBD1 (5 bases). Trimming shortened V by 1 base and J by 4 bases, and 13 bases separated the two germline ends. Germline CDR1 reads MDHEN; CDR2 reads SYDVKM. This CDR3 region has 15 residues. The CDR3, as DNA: TGTGCCAGCAGTTTATCGAATTGGGGCAGCACTGAAGCTTTCTTT. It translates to CASSLSNWGSTEAFF. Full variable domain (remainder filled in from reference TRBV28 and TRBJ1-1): DVKVTQSSRYLVKRTGEKVFLECVQDMDHENMFWYRQDPGLGLRLIYFSYDVKMKEKGDIPEGYSVSREKKERFSLILESASTNQTSMYLCASSLSNWGSTEAFFGQGTRLTVV.

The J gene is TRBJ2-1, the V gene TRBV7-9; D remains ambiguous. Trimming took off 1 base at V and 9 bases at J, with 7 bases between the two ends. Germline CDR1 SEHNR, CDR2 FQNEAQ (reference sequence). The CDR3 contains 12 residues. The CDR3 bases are TGTGCCAGCAGCTTAGAGGAGAGTGAGCAGTTCTTC. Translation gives CASSLEESEQFF.

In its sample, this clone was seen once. The CDR3 region is CASSPQNSQETQYF. The CDR3, as DNA: TGTGCCAGCTCACCACAAAACAGCCAAGAGACCCAGTACTTC. The rearrangement links TRBV18 to TRBJ2-5; D gene unclear. Per germline, CDR1 KGHSH and CDR2 LQKENI. V was shortened by 1 base and J by 1 base, with 7 bases between the two germline ends. CDR3 length: 14 residues.

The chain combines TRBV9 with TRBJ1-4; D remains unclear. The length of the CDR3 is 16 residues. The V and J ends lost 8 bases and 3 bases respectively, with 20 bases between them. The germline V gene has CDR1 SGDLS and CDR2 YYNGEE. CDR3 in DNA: TGTGCCAGGCTGCTATCCCGCATGTTTCCTAATGAAAAACTGTTTTTT. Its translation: CARLLSRMFPNEKLFF.

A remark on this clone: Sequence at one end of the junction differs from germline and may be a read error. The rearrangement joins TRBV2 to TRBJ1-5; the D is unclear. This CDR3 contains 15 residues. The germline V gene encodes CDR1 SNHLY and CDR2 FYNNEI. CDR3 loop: CTSSEVRVEPQPQHF. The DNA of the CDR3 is TGTACCAGCAGTGAAGTGCGGGTCGAACCTCAGCCCCAGCATTTT.

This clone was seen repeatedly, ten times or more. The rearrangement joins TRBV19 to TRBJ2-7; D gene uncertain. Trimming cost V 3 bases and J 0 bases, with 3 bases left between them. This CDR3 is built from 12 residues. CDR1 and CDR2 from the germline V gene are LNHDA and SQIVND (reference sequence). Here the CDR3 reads CASSINSYEQYF. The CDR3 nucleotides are TGTGCCAGTAGTATCAACTCCTACGAGCAGTACTTC.